What follows are 29 T cell receptor beta chains derived from one specimen sequenced in a study of blood T cell repertoires in COVID-19. Assay: immunoSEQ multiplex PCR; the TCRdb copy retains only in-frame clones and omits some. The sample comprises about 170,000 clones, 80% to 95% of which are singletons, and 4.8% rests with the top ten. Sequenced material: peripheral blood. These receptors originate from a man aged 30 to 45 with COVID-19, enrolled during active disease.

Written as DNA, the CDR3 is TGTGCCAGCAGCCCCCGCGGCAGGGCCTACGAGCAGTACTTC. Residues: CASSPRGRAYEQYF. The chain employs TRBV7-8 and TRBJ2-7, with a weak D call TRBD1 (5 bases). Trimming took 5 bases from V and 2 from J, leaving 13 bases between them. The CDR3 consists of 14 residues. Per the germline V gene, CDR1 is SGHVS and CDR2 is FQNEAQ.

The chain carries TRBV7-2 and TRBJ2-7; D is undetermined. CDR1 and CDR2 (germline): SGHTA, FQGNSA. V was clipped by 1 base and J by 0 bases, with 10 bases between them. The CDR3 totals 15 residues. The CDR3 DNA reads TGTGCCAGCAGCTTAGGCGCGGTGAGCTCCTACGAGCAGTACTTC. This translates into CASSLGAVSSYEQYF.

The chain joins TRBV18 to TRBJ1-5; no clear D. The CDR3 has 13 amino acids. Germline CDR1 reads KGHSH; CDR2 reads LQKENI. Deletions cut 6 bases from V and 4 bases from J, with 10 bases between. The CDR3, as DNA: TGTGCCAGCTCCCTCGGAGAAAATCAGCCCCAGCATTTT. It is translated as CASSLGENQPQHF.

V and J are TRBV6-5 and TRBJ2-5, with 9 bases that match TRBD1. V lost 6 bases, J lost 5 bases, and 4 bases stayed unmatched. This CDR3 has 13 amino acids. Germline lookup yields CDR1 MNHEY and CDR2 SVGAGI. This chain's CDR3 is CASSTGGAETQYF. Here the CDR3 DNA reads TGTGCCAGCAGCACAGGGGGCGCGGAGACCCAGTACTTC.

The chain uses TRBV3-1 (or the pseudogene TRBV3-2) and TRBJ1-5; perhaps TRBD1 as D (6 bases). V gave up 4 bases and J gave up 2 bases, with 18 bases separating them. Germline loops: CDR1 LGHDT, CDR2 YNNKEL (reference sequence). This CDR3 has 17 amino acids. CDR3 DNA: TGTGCCAGCAGCCCTACATGGGGGGGCTGGGGCAATCAGCCCCAGCATTTT. It specifies CASSPTWGGWGNQPQHF.

The chain joins TRBV6-2 or TRBV6-3 to TRBJ1-5, with 11 positions matching TRBD1. This CDR3 has 18 amino acids. The V and J ends lost 5 bases and 2 bases, in that order; junction bases with no gene match: 11. In germline, CDR1 is MNHEY, CDR2 SVGEGT. The CDR3 sequence is CASSQDRGRIGGNQPQHF. For the CDR3, the DNA is TGTGCCAGCAGTCAGGACAGGGGGCGCATTGGGGGCAATCAGCCCCAGCATTTT.

The V call is TRBV5-1, the J call TRBJ1-6; tentatively, D is TRBD1 (6 bases). The CDR3 has 16 residues. The germline V gene has CDR1 SGHRS and CDR2 YFSETQ. Trimming took 6 bases from V and 8 from J, leaving 21 bases between them. The CDR3: CASTSGEVRGDSPLHF. DNA for the CDR3: TGCGCCAGCACCTCAGGGGAAGTTAGGGGAGATTCACCCCTCCACTTT.

The chain uses TRBV7-3 and TRBJ2-2; 11 bases agree with TRBD2. Looked up from germline, CDR1 is SGHTA and CDR2 is FQGTGA. CDR3 size: 20 residues. The V gene end was trimmed by 0 bases and the J gene end by 1 base; junction bases not matched to a gene: 10. CDR3 nucleotides: TGTGCCAGCAGCTTAACCGGGCTAGCGGGGGGCCTACTGAACACCGGGGAGCTGTTTTTT. It encodes CASSLTGLAGGLLNTGELFF.

The CDR3 nucleotides are TGTGCCAGCAGCGTAGCTTCGGGGTACTATGGCTACACCTTC. Translated, it gives CASSVASGYYGYTF. The V call is TRBV9, the J call TRBJ1-2, with D hard to call. The CDR3 consists of 14 residues. Trimming took off 0 bases at V and 3 bases at J, with 9 bases between the two ends. Germline V gene lookup returns CDR1 SGDLS and CDR2 YYNGEE.

The CDR3 nucleotides are TGTGCCAGCAGCTTGGCCGGGACTAGCGGGGGGGCGAATGAGCAGTTCTTC. Protein: CASSLAGTSGGANEQFF. The rearrangement links TRBV5-5 to TRBJ2-1; 16 bases line up with TRBD2. The CDR3 is 17 residues long. The V segment lost 0 bases and the J segment 7 bases; nucleotides outside the gene matches: 4. Germline-derived CDR1 and CDR2 are SGHKS and YYEKEE (reference sequence).

V is TRBV19 and J is TRBJ2-2; a weak D match, TRBD1 (6 bases). Trimming pared 3 bases from V and 0 bases from J, leaving 8 bases between. The CDR3 totals 15 residues. Germline CDR1 is LNHDA and CDR2 is SQIVND (reference sequence). CDR3 DNA: TGTGCCAGTAGTATTACAGGGACGAACACCGGGGAGCTGTTTTTT. Its protein is CASSITGTNTGELFF.

V is TRBV7-3 and J is TRBJ1-1; tentative D call: TRBD1 (6 bases). Trimming pared 0 bases from V and 4 bases from J, leaving 12 bases between. The germline CDR1 and CDR2 sequences are SGHTA and FQGTGA. The CDR3 covers 15 residues. This chain's CDR3 is CASSLTYRESTEAFF. Written as DNA, the CDR3 is TGTGCCAGCAGCTTAACGTACAGGGAGAGCACTGAAGCTTTCTTT.

This sequence joins TRBV3-1 (or the pseudogene TRBV3-2) and TRBJ2-1, with D possibly matching TRBD2 (5 bases). Germline CDR1 reads LGHDT; CDR2 reads YNNKEL (reference sequence). Trimming stripped 3 bases from V and 7 bases from J, with 10 bases between. CDR3 size: 13 residues. The CDR3 sequence is CASSQGVGNEQFF. The DNA of the CDR3 is TGTGCCAGCAGCCAGGGAGTTGGGAATGAGCAGTTCTTC.

The chain carries TRBV5-1 and TRBJ1-2; D possibly corresponds to TRBD1 (5 bases). CDR3 size: 13 residues. V lost 3 bases and J 3 bases, leaving 9 bases between the germline ends. Germline loops: CDR1 SGHRS, CDR2 YFSETQ. The DNA of the CDR3 is TGCGCCAGCAGCTCTGGACAAGACTATGGCTACACCTTC. Translation gives CASSSGQDYGYTF.

The chain carries TRBV21-1 and TRBJ1-3; the DNA was not used to check the table's D call, TRBD1. TRBV21-1 is a documented pseudogene. This CDR3 is built from 15 residues. The CDR3 protein is CASSKGKGVGNTIYF. The CDR3 nucleotides are TGTGCCAGCAGCAAAGGTAAAGGGGTCGGAAACACCATATATTTT.

J is TRBJ1-2 and V is TRBV7-9; TRBD1 is a possible D gene (6 bases). Germline loops: CDR1 SEHNR, CDR2 FQNEAQ (reference sequence). CDR3 length: 15 amino acids. V lost 4 bases to trimming and J lost 4 bases, with 16 bases between them. CDR3 region: CASSYSGVASYGYTF. CDR3 nucleotides: TGTGCCAGCAGCTACTCAGGGGTTGCAAGCTATGGCTACACCTTC. Drawing the rest from reference TRBV7-9 and TRBJ1-2, the complete variable domain is DTGVSQNPRHKITKRGQNVTFRCDPISEHNRLYWYRQTLGQGPEFLTYFQNEAQLEKSRLLSDRFSAERPKGSFSTLEIQRTEQGDSAMYLCASSYSGVASYGYTFGSGTRLTVV.

V and J are TRBV7-3 and TRBJ2-5; 7 bases agree with TRBD1. This CDR3 is 14 amino acids long. Germline V gene data show CDR1 as SGHTA and CDR2 as FQGTGA. Unmatched junction bases numbered 5, after V lost 5 bases and J lost 2 bases. The CDR3 is CASSRQGNQETQYF. CDR3 bases: TGTGCCAGCAGCCGACAGGGAAATCAAGAGACCCAGTACTTC.

The CDR3 DNA sequence: TGTGCCAGCAGGTCCGGGACAGGGGGAATGAACACTGAAGCTTTCTTT. Encoded protein: CASRSGTGGMNTEAFF. The chain recombines TRBV9 with TRBJ1-1; 11 nucleotides match TRBD1. With 5 bases clipped from V and 0 bases from J, the junction kept 6 bases outside the gene matches. This CDR3 spans 16 amino acids. Germline V gene data show CDR1 as SGDLS and CDR2 as YYNGEE.

This clone has a single count. This chain joins TRBV10-3 and TRBJ2-5, with a tentative D call TRBD1 (6 bases). The CDR3 consists of 14 residues. The V gene's germline CDR1 is ENHRY and CDR2 SYGVKD. V was clipped by 7 bases and J by 0 bases, with 12 bases between them. CDR3 amino acids: CAIKDRMYQETQYF. CDR3 DNA: TGTGCCATCAAGGACAGAATGTACCAAGAGACCCAGTACTTC.

The CDR3 region is CASSYQQNTEAFF. In DNA form, the CDR3 reads TGTGCCAGCAGTTACCAACAGAACACTGAAGCTTTCTTT. The genes are TRBV6-5 and TRBJ1-1; D is uncertain. Germline V gene data show CDR1 as MNHEY and CDR2 as SVGAGI. The V gene lost 2 bases and the J gene lost 1 base, with 5 bases spanning the gap. This CDR3 is 13 amino acids long.

This clone was counted once. The chain employs TRBV12-5 and TRBJ1-2; D perhaps matches TRBD1 (6 bases). This CDR3 contains 13 residues. Trimming shortened V by 0 bases and J by 4 bases, and 6 bases separated the two germline ends. Germline CDR1 is LGHNT and CDR2 is FRNRAP. The CDR3: CASGLVQGYGYTF. The CDR3 region has the DNA TGTGCTAGTGGTTTGGTACAGGGCTATGGCTACACCTTC.

The chain combines TRBV11-2 with TRBJ2-7; D is unresolved. Trimming took 3 bases from V and 0 from J, leaving 6 bases between them. The CDR3 sequence is 13 residues long. The germline V gene has CDR1 SGHAT and CDR2 FQNNGV. CDR3 region: CASSLSVSYEQYF. The CDR3 nucleotides are TGTGCCAGCAGCTTGAGTGTCTCCTACGAGCAGTACTTC. The variable domain in full, with the rest retrieved from reference TRBV11-2 and TRBJ2-7, is EAGVAQSPRYKIIEKRQSVAFWCNPISGHATLYWYQQILGQGPKLLIQFQNNGVVDDSQLPKDRFSAERLKGVDSTLKIQPAKLEDSAVYLCASSLSVSYEQYFGPGTRLTVT.

This rearrangement joins TRBV1 to TRBJ1-1. TRBV1 is deemed a pseudogene. The CDR3 sequence is 22 residues long. CDR3 sequence: CTSSQDKVARVNSPGVNTEAFF. CDR3 DNA sequence: TGCACCAGCAGCCAAGATAAGGTGGCAAGAGTTAACTCCCCGGGGGTGAACACTGAAGCTTTCTTT.

CDR3 in amino acids: CAWTDGATNEKLFF. CDR3 in DNA: TGTGCCTGGACCGACGGAGCAACTAATGAAAAACTGTTTTTT. The genes are TRBV30 and TRBJ1-4, with no clear D. CDR1 is GTSNPN, CDR2 SVGIG, per germline (reference sequence). CDR3 size: 14 residues. The V end lost 4 bases, the J end lost 0 bases, and 9 bases lay between the germline ends. Filled out from reference TRBV30 and TRBJ1-4, the complete variable domain reads SQTIHQWPATLVQPVGSPLSLECTVEGTSNPNLYWYRQAAGRGLQLLFYSVGIGQISSEVPQNLSASRPQDRQFILSSKKLLLSDSGFYLCAWTDGATNEKLFFGSGTQLSVL.

The chain uses TRBV3-1 (or the pseudogene TRBV3-2) and TRBJ1-3; D might be TRBD1 (6 bases). CDR1 is LGHDT and CDR2 is YNNKEL in the germline V gene (reference sequence). The CDR3 is 13 amino acids. The germline V and J ends were trimmed by 2 bases and 4 bases, with 6 bases remaining between them. In nucleotides, the CDR3 is TGTGCCAGCAGCCAAAGGGGGGGAAACACCATATATTTT. Amino acid sequence: CASSQRGGNTIYF.

The rearrangement joins TRBV27 to TRBJ2-5, with D unclear. CDR3 length equals 13 residues. Germline CDR1 and CDR2: MNHEY and SMNVEV (reference sequence). The V and J ends lost 5 bases and 2 bases respectively, with 9 bases between them. The CDR3 loop is CASSLSGQETQYF. Here the CDR3 DNA reads TGTGCCAGCAGTCTGTCCGGGCAAGAGACCCAGTACTTC.

This clone was seen only a few times. The V gene is TRBV28, the J gene TRBJ1-6; D perhaps matches TRBD1 (5 bases). V lost 8 bases to trimming and J lost 7 bases, with 12 bases between them. The CDR3 totals 13 residues. Germline V lookup: CDR1 MDHEN, CDR2 SYDVKM. CDR3 residues: CASGGTLNSPLHF. In nucleotides, the CDR3 is TGTGCCAGCGGCGGGACGCTGAATTCACCCCTCCACTTT.

The rearrangement uses TRBV4-1 and TRBJ2-7, with D possibly matching TRBD2 (6 bases). Germline values: CDR1 MGHRA, CDR2 YSYEKL. This CDR3 is built from 14 residues. V was shortened by 2 bases and J by 4 bases, with 12 bases between the two germline ends. The CDR3 here is CASSQNPGGYEQYF. Written as DNA, the CDR3 is TGCGCCAGCAGCCAAAACCCCGGGGGTTACGAGCAGTACTTC.

V and J are TRBV19 and TRBJ2-1; weak D call: TRBD2 (6 bases). Germline lookup yields CDR1 LNHDA and CDR2 SQIVND (reference sequence). The CDR3 runs 16 residues. Trimming pared 4 bases from V and 0 bases from J, leaving 13 bases between. The CDR3 bases are TGTGCCAGTAGTAAGGGACTCCTGAGCTCCTACAATGAGCAGTTCTTC. The encoded protein is CASSKGLLSSYNEQFF.